This T cell receptor (beta chain) stems from a study of cytomegalovirus exposure and HLA in healthy donors. Overall study findings and caveats: Confirmation was obtained in vitro that a few CMV-associated chains are specific for CMV antigens. Cytomegalovirus status, reportedly, was diagnosed with high specificity and sensitivity by the classifier.

Measured with immunoSEQ multiplex PCR; TCRdb has only the in-frame clones, and not every one. The sample has tens of thousands of clones, roughly 92% seen once. Worth noting for this clone: Its antigen is undetermined.

V lost 4 bases and J lost 5; bases outside the gene matches: 6. Looked up from germline, CDR1 is SGDLS and CDR2 is YYNGEE. CDR3 length: 14 residues. The sequencing sample was made of PBMCs. V is TRBV9 and J is TRBJ1-1, with 9 bases that match TRBD1. This sequence originates from a woman under 30 in good health and CMV-seropositive. CDR3 residues: CASSLGDRETEAFF. The CDR3 nucleotides read TGTGCCAGCAGCCTCGGGGACAGGGAGACTGAAGCTTTCTTT. Looking up the rest from reference TRBV9 and TRBJ1-1 gives the full variable domain: DSGVTQTPKHLITATGQRVTLRCSPRSGDLSVYWYQQSLDQGLQFLIQYYNGEERAKGNILERFSAQQFPDLHSELNLSSLELGDSALYFCASSLGDRETEAFFGQGTRLTVV.